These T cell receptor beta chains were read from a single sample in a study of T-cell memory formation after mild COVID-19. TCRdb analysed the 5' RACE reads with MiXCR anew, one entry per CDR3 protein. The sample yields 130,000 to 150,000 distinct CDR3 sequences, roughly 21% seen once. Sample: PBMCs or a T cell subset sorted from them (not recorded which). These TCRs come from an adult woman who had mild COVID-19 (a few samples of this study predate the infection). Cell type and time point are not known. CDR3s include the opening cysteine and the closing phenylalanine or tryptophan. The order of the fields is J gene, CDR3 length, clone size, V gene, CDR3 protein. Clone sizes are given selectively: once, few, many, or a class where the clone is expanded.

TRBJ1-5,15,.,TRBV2,CASSEALRGAQPQHF
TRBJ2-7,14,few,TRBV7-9,CASSLGRGVDEQYF
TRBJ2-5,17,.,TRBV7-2,CASSHKIGSGNQETQYF
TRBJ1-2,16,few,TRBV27,CASSLSTVPGPYGYTF
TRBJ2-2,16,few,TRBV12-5,CASGFTTGLDTGELFF
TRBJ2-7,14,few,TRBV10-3,CAISPSSSNYEQYF
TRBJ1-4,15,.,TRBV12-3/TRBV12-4,CASRTVGRGGEKLFF
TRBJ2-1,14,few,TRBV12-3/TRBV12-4,CASSSVPFLNEQFF
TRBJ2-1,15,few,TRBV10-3,CAISEASGAYNEQFF
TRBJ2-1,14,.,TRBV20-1,CSARDQGLHNEQFF
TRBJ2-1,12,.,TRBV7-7,CASRGSGDEQFF
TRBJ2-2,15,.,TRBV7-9,CASRSTDRNTGELFF
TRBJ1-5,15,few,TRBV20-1,CSAGTGFRVSQPQHF
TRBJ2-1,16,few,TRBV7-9,CASSPPATYSTIEQFF
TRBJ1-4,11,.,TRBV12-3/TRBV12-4,CASSLGGKLFF
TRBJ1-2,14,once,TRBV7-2,CASSPQHRGHGYTF
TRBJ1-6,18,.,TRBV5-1,CASSLVGPLSSYNSPLHF
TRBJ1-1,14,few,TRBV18,CASSPATANTEAFF
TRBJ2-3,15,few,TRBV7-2,CASSLAGGRTDTQYF
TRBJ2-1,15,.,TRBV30,CAWSVRGVSYNEQFF
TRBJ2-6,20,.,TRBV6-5,CASSYWGQGVHGSGANVLTF
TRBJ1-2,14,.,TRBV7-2,CASSSSGTEAGYTF
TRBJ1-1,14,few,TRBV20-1,CSARVGGRNTEAFF
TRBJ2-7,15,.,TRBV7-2,CASSYRGLGGYEQYF
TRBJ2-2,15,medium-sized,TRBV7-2,CASSLLAPNTGELFF
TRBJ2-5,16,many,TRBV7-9,CASSLRQGSYQETQYF
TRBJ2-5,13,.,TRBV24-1,CATGGLEGETQYF
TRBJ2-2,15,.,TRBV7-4,CASSTPGGGCGELFF
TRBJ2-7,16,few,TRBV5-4,CASSAGRVGGSYEQYF
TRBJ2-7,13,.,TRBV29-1,CSVGVGRYYEQYF
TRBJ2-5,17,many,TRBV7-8,CASSLGPRVDHQETQYF
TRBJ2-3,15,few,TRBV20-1,CSARVPPGLAGKGYF
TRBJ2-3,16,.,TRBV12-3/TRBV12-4,CASSFFGAPQQDTQYF
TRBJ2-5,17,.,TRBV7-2,CASSPVTSGRAKETQYF
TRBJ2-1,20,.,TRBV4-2,CASSQEGTGGIASSYNEQFF
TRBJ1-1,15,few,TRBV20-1,CSAWPQTGANTEAFF
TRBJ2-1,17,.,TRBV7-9,CASSLIRGDFPYNEQFF
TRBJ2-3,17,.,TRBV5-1,CASSLGTAGGNTDTQYF
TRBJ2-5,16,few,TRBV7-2,CASSWGVLAGTETQYF
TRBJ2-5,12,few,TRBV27,CARQGLQETQYF
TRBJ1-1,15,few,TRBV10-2,CASNKGAPRGTEAFF
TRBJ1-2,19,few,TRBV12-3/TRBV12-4,CASSPRTGTGFRSIYGYTF
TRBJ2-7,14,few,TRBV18,CASSSVLRLDEQYF
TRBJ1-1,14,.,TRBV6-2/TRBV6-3,CASSLGHPNTEAFF
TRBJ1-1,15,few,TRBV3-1,CASRSRGPVLTEAFF
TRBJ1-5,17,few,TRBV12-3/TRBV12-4,CASSSDRTGFGNQPQHF
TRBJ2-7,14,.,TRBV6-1,CASSEGRGNYEQYF
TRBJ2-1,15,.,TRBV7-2,CASSLSAVFINEQFF
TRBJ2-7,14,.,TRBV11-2,CASSLGGATLEQYF
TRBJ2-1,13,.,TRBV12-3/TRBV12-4,CASSRTAYNEQFF
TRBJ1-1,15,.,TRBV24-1,CATSDRTGKDTEAFF
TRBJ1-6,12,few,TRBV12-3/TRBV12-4,CASSGEFSPLHF
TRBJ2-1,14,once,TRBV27,CASSAQGWINEQFF
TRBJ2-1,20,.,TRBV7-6,CASSLPQAGTGEEVDNEQFF
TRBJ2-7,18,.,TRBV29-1,CSVGGSGRPPWSTWEQYF
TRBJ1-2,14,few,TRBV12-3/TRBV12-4,CASTPGGLNPGYTF
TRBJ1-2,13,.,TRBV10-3,CAISESPDRGYTF
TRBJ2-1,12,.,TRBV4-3,CASSQVDNEQFF
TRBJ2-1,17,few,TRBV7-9,CASSPPRRASGTNEQFF
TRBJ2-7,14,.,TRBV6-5,CASSSAGTNYEQYF